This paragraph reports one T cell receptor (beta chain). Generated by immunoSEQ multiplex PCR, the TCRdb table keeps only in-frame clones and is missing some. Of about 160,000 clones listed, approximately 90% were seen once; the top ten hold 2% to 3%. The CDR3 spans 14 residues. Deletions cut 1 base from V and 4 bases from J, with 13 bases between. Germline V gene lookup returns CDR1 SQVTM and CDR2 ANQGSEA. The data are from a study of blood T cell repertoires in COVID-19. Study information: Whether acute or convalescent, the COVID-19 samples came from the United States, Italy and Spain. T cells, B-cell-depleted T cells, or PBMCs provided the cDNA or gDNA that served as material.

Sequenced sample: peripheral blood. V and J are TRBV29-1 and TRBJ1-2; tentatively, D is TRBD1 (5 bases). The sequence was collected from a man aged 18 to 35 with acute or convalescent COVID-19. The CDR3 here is CSVEARGGAYGYTF. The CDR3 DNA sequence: TGCAGCGTTGAAGCCCGCGGAGGGGCCTATGGCTACACCTTC.